One and the same sample provided the 13 T cell receptor beta chains below, sequenced in a study of shared clonotypes between healthy human individuals. Clones were sequenced by immunoSEQ multiplex PCR, and TCRdb holds only the in-frame ones, with some missing. The sample lists around 2.5 million clones; under 95% were seen once. Source material: naive CD4+ T cells from PBMCs. The subset denotes: CD45RA+ positively selected. The receptors were sampled from a man younger than 30 in good health. Some clones in this sample may be carry-over from other donors' samples.

V usage is TRBV27 and J usage is TRBJ2-3; a weak D match, TRBD1 (7 bases). The V gene's germline CDR1 is MNHEY and CDR2 SMNVEV (reference sequence). The CDR3 covers 17 residues. Trimming pared 0 bases from V and 2 bases from J, leaving 15 bases between. The CDR3 loop reads CASSLSSAGQITDTQYF. CDR3 coding DNA: TGTGCCAGCAGTTTATCCTCCGCGGGACAGATCACAGATACGCAGTATTTT.

The genes are TRBV28 and TRBJ1-2; TRBD1 is a possible D gene (5 bases). CDR1 and CDR2 (germline): MDHEN, SYDVKM. The germline V and J ends were trimmed by 3 bases and 7 bases, with 15 bases remaining between them. The CDR3 has 14 amino acids. CDR3 nucleotides: TGTGCCAGCAGTTTGTTGGGGTCCGGGGGTGGCTACACCTTC. Translating it yields CASSLLGSGGGYTF.

CDR3 sequence (DNA): TGTGCCAGCACCCATACCTCCGGGGCTATCTACGAGCAGTACTTC. Residues: CASTHTSGAIYEQYF. The chain employs TRBV27 and TRBJ2-7, with D perhaps given as TRBD1 or TRBD2 (5 bases each). CDR3 length: 15 residues. CDR1 and CDR2 (germline): MNHEY, SMNVEV (reference sequence). Trimming removed 7 bases at V and 3 bases at J, with 19 bases between.

The chain joins TRBV28 to TRBJ2-5; 13 nucleotides align to TRBD2. Trimming removed 5 bases from V and 7 bases from J; junction bases left unmatched: 13. The CDR3 contains 17 residues. Germline V gene sequence: CDR1 MDHEN, CDR2 SYDVKM. CDR3 in amino acids: CASSPPGLAGAFGTQYF. The CDR3 DNA is TGTGCCAGCAGTCCCCCCGGACTAGCGGGAGCTTTTGGGACCCAGTACTTC.

Notes on this clone: The sample carries other DNA sequences with the same CDR3. The chain recombines TRBV11-2 with TRBJ2-3, with 7 positions matching TRBD2. The junction had 3 bases not matched to a gene; V was cut back by 6 bases and J by 0 bases. Germline V gene lookup returns CDR1 SGHAT and CDR2 FQNNGV. The CDR3 sequence is 14 residues long. The CDR3 is CASRGGPSTDTQYF. The CDR3 nucleotides read TGTGCCAGCAGGGGAGGGCCCAGCACAGATACGCAGTATTTT.

The chain employs TRBV7-3 and TRBJ2-5; D not certain. The CDR3 extends over 10 amino acids. The germline V gene encodes CDR1 SGHTA and CDR2 FQGTGA. V was pared by 11 bases and J by 7 bases, with 11 bases between. DNA of the CDR3: TGTGCCGGATATATTGGGACCCAGTACTTC. This encodes CAGYIGTQYF.

This clone was picked up a small number of times. The gene calls are TRBV5-4 and TRBJ1-2; TRBD1 is a possible D gene (5 bases). CDR1 and CDR2 (germline): SGHNT, YYREEE (reference sequence). The V gene lost 4 bases and the J gene lost 7 bases, with 14 bases spanning the gap. This CDR3 has 13 residues. The CDR3 protein is CASSLPDSRGYTF. CDR3 coding DNA: TGTGCCAGCAGCCTTCCTGACAGTCGTGGCTACACCTTC.

The J gene is TRBJ1-1, the V gene TRBV7-3; no reliable D call. Germline assignment: CDR1 SGHTA and CDR2 FQGTGA. The CDR3 is 13 residues long. V was pared by 5 bases and J by 3 bases, with 10 bases between. The CDR3 DNA reads as TGTGCCAGCAGCCGCTCGGGTGACACTGAAGCTTTCTTT. Its translation is CASSRSGDTEAFF.

For this clone: This sample also contains other DNA sequences that code for the same CDR3. The V gene is TRBV5-1, the J gene TRBJ1-1; 8 bases agree with TRBD1. Germline CDR1 reads SGHRS; CDR2 reads YFSETQ. This CDR3 spans 14 amino acids. J lost 0 bases, V lost 5 bases, and 3 bases had no gene match. CDR3: CASSQGALNTEAFF. DNA for the CDR3: TGCGCCAGCAGTCAGGGGGCATTGAACACTGAAGCTTTCTTT.

This chain uses TRBV30 with TRBJ2-3; possibly TRBD1 for D (5 bases). The CDR3 is 13 amino acids. CDR1 and CDR2 (germline): GTSNPN, SVGIG (reference sequence). V was pared by 4 bases and J by 2 bases, with 10 bases between. CDR3 nucleotides: TGTGCCTGGACCAGGGAAAACACAGATACGCAGTATTTT. This codes for CAWTRENTDTQYF.

The chain carries TRBV28 and TRBJ2-7; the match to TRBD1 covers 10 bases. The CDR3 runs 14 residues. The germline gives CDR1 MDHEN, CDR2 SYDVKM. V was pared by 9 bases and J by 4 bases, with 9 bases of the junction left unmatched. The CDR3 coding sequence is TGTGCCAGTATGCTCGTGGGACAGGGGTACGAGCAGTACTTC. The encoded protein is CASMLVGQGYEQYF.

The chain couples TRBV7-3 to TRBJ2-5; perhaps D is TRBD1 or TRBD2 (6 bases each). The germline gives CDR1 SGHTA, CDR2 FQGTGA. V was pared by 5 bases and J by 4 bases, with 17 bases between. The CDR3 covers 15 residues. CDR3 bases: TGTGCCAGCAGCCAAGTCACGGGGGCGCGAGAGACCCAGTACTTC. Its translation is CASSQVTGARETQYF.

The chain combines TRBV5-1 with TRBJ2-5; 7 bases agree with TRBD2. Germline CDR1 is SGHRS and CDR2 is YFSETQ. With 6 bases clipped from V and 2 bases from J, the junction kept 10 bases outside the gene matches. CDR3 length equals 15 residues. Here the CDR3 reads CASNSGTGGQETQYF. Written as DNA, the CDR3 is TGCGCCAGCAACTCCGGGACGGGAGGACAAGAGACCCAGTACTTC. The entire variable domain, with the rest obtained from reference TRBV5-1 and TRBJ2-5, is as follows: KAGVTQTPRYLIKTRGQQVTLSCSPISGHRSVSWYQQTPGQGLQFLFEYFSETQRNKGNFPGRFSGRQFSNSRSEMNVSTLELGDSALYLCASNSGTGGQETQYFGPGTRLLVL.